Below, 18 T cell receptor beta chains from the same sample are listed, as sequenced in a study of T cells in Graves' hyperthyroidism and ophthalmopathy. Amplification yielded TCR beta CDR3 regions, with RNA transcripts as the source. HTBI primers were employed in a first-round RT-PCR of the TCR CDR3. In TCRdb, the multiplex PCR reads were re-called with MiXCR into one record per CDR3 protein. The repertoire holds about 290,000 distinct CDR3 sequences, with roughly 15% as singletons. The specimen was blood. These receptors were taken from a woman in her thirties with Graves' hyperthyroidism that later progressed to Graves' ophthalmopathy.

V is TRBV9 and J is TRBJ1-3; the D gene is possibly TRBD1 (5 bases). CDR3 size: 16 residues. From germline, CDR1 is SGDLS and CDR2 YYNGEE. Trimming took 3 bases from V and 0 from J, leaving 13 bases between them. In DNA form, the CDR3 reads TGTGCCAGCAGCGGTGGGGGGTTCAACTCTGGAAACACCATATATTTT. Protein sequence: CASSGGGFNSGNTIYF.

This clonotype occurred many times. V usage is TRBV11-3 and J usage is TRBJ2-7, with unresolved D. Germline loops: CDR1 SGHNT, CDR2 YENEEA. The CDR3 has 11 residues. V lost 5 bases and J lost 5, with 7 bases in between. The CDR3: CASSAHHEQYF. Written as DNA, the CDR3 is TGTGCCAGCAGCGCTCACCACGAGCAGTACTTC.

This clonotype came up a few times. The rearrangement uses TRBV6-5 and TRBJ2-2; D perhaps matches TRBD2 (7 bases). V was cut by 4 bases and J by 7 bases, with 13 bases left in between. The CDR3 covers 14 residues. Looked up from germline, CDR1 is MNHEY and CDR2 is SVGAGI. CDR3 bases: TGTGCCAGCAGTTCACGGGGGGCCGGCGGGGAGCTGTTTTTT. This translates into CASSSRGAGGELFF.

J is TRBJ1-1 and V is TRBV12-5; TRBD1 matches 10 bases. The CDR3 is 17 residues long. The ends lost 3 bases at V and 0 bases at J; junction bases unmatched: 7. The germline V gene has CDR1 LGHNT and CDR2 FRNRAP. CDR3 DNA sequence: TGTGCTAGTGGTTTAGGACAGGGGGGGGCCTTGAACACTGAAGCTTTCTTT. Residues: CASGLGQGGALNTEAFF.

The rearrangement joins TRBV5-4 to TRBJ2-1; weak D call: TRBD1 (5 bases). CDR1 and CDR2 from the germline V gene are SGHNT and YYREEE (reference sequence). The CDR3 runs 15 residues. The germline V and J ends were trimmed by 0 bases and 3 bases, with 10 bases remaining between them. Here the CDR3 DNA reads TGTGCCAGCAGCTTGGCGGGCCAGGGCTACAATGAGCAGTTCTTC. It specifies CASSLAGQGYNEQFF.

The sample holds a few counts of this clonotype. One end of the junction fails to match germline, which may point to a read error. This chain links TRBV28 with TRBJ1-4; D perhaps matches TRBD1 (6 bases). The germline V gene has CDR1 MDHEN and CDR2 SYDVKM. CDR3 length: 15 residues. As DNA, the CDR3 is TGTGTCAGCAGCCAGCAGTGGGGGCGGGAAGAAAAACTGTTTTTT. Translating gives CVSSQQWGREEKLFF.

V and J are TRBV6-2 or TRBV6-3 and TRBJ2-6, with D perhaps TRBD1 (6 bases). V was trimmed by 7 bases and J by 0 bases, leaving 19 bases between them. Germline V CDR1 and CDR2: MNHEY, SVGEGT. CDR3 length: 18 amino acids. The CDR3 loop is CASIKDSSYISGANVLTF. In DNA form, the CDR3 reads TGTGCCAGCATTAAGGACAGCTCTTATATCTCTGGGGCCAACGTCCTGACTTTC.

Only one count was recorded for this clonotype. The V gene is TRBV20-1, the J gene TRBJ1-5; possible D gene TRBD1, 5 bases. The CDR3 runs to 12 residues. Germline assignment: CDR1 DFQATT and CDR2 SNEGSKA (reference sequence). V was trimmed by 7 bases and J by 7 bases, leaving 14 bases between them. The CDR3 nucleotides are TGCAGTGTCGGGGGGAGGGGCCAGCCCCAGCATTTT. It is translated as CSVGGRGQPQHF.

This clonotype was seen a handful of times. The CDR3 is CSARDLGPSGNNEQFF. The CDR3 nucleotides are TGCAGTGCTAGAGATTTGGGTCCCTCCGGGAACAATGAGCAGTTCTTC. The chain uses TRBV20-1 and TRBJ2-1, with a weak D call TRBD2 (5 bases). The V gene lost 0 bases and the J gene lost 5 bases, with 17 bases spanning the gap. The CDR3 has 16 amino acids. Per germline, CDR1 DFQATT and CDR2 SNEGSKA (reference sequence).

The sample holds many counts of this clonotype. This chain uses TRBV7-2 with TRBJ1-2, with a weak D call TRBD1 (5 bases). V lost 3 bases and J lost 4, with 12 bases in between. Germline-derived CDR1 and CDR2 are SGHTA and FQGNSA. The CDR3 is 14 amino acids. CDR3 amino acids: CASSLDIVLYGYTF. The CDR3 coding sequence is TGTGCCAGCAGCTTGGACATAGTTCTCTATGGCTACACCTTC.

This clonotype has ten or more counts. The chain is built from TRBV28 and TRBJ2-5, with D hard to call. Per the germline V gene, CDR1 is MDHEN and CDR2 is SYDVKM. CDR3 length equals 13 residues. With 3 bases removed from V and 5 bases from J, the gap between germline ends came to 10 bases. The CDR3 loop is CASSFPTTETQYF. The CDR3 DNA reads TGTGCCAGCAGTTTCCCCACAACGGAGACCCAGTACTTC. Drawing the rest from reference TRBV28 and TRBJ2-5, the complete variable domain is DVKVTQSSRYLVKRTGEKVFLECVQDMDHENMFWYRQDPGLGLRLIYFSYDVKMKEKGDIPEGYSVSREKKERFSLILESASTNQTSMYLCASSFPTTETQYFGPGTRLLVL.

This clonotype was observed at least ten times. The gene calls are TRBV10-3 and TRBJ1-1, with D possibly matching TRBD1 (6 bases). V shed 6 bases and J shed 1 base, with 12 bases lying between them. The CDR3 is 14 residues long. From germline, CDR1 is ENHRY and CDR2 SYGVKD. CDR3 in DNA: TGTGCCATCAGGCCGGGACAAACGAACACTGAAGCTTTCTTT. This encodes CAIRPGQTNTEAFF.

This clonotype was detected ten times or more. V is TRBV19 and J is TRBJ2-7, with TRBD2 matching over 13 bases. V gave up 5 bases and J gave up 1 base; unmatched junction bases: 5. Germline CDR1 is LNHDA and CDR2 is SQIVND (reference sequence). There are 16 residues in the CDR3. The CDR3 region has the DNA TGTGCCAGTAGTTCCCGGACTAGCGGGGGTTCCTACGAGCAGTACTTC. This translates into CASSSRTSGGSYEQYF.

The table lists this clonotype with a few counts. The chain joins TRBV5-1 to TRBJ2-1; D call uncertain. CDR1 and CDR2 from the germline V gene are SGHRS and YFSETQ. This CDR3 has 16 amino acids. Trimming pared 2 bases from V and 6 bases from J, leaving 18 bases between. This CDR3 reads CASSLGPLTAGNEQFF. The CDR3 DNA reads as TGCGCCAGCAGCTTAGGACCCCTAACCGCTGGCAATGAGCAGTTCTTC.

There are many counts of this clonotype. This sequence joins TRBV6-1 and TRBJ1-1, with D hard to call. There are 16 residues in the CDR3. The germline V gene encodes CDR1 MNHNS and CDR2 SASEGT. V shed 5 bases and J shed 4 bases, with 20 bases lying between them. As DNA, the CDR3 is TGTGCCAGCAGTTACAGTGGACGGGCTTTGGGCACTGAAGCTTTCTTT. Its translation is CASSYSGRALGTEAFF.

The chain couples TRBV7-2 to TRBJ2-5; TRBD1 or TRBD2 may be the D gene (5 bases each). V lost 5 bases and J 4 bases, leaving 14 bases between the germline ends. This CDR3 spans 14 amino acids. Germline V gene lookup returns CDR1 SGHTA and CDR2 FQGNSA. Written as DNA, the CDR3 is TGTGCCAGCAGCGAGACCCCGAGGGGAGAGACCCAGTACTTC. Residues: CASSETPRGETQYF.

This clonotype has only a few counts. This chain connects TRBV6-1 to TRBJ1-3, with a possible D match to TRBD1 (5 bases). This CDR3 has 16 amino acids. V shed 6 bases and J shed 0 bases, with 15 bases lying between them. Germline-derived CDR1 and CDR2 are MNHNS and SASEGT. The CDR3 nucleotides read TGTGCCAGCAGCCGGAACAGGCCCGACTCTGGAAACACCATATATTTT. The encoded protein is CASSRNRPDSGNTIYF.

Ten or more counts support this clonotype. This chain joins TRBV12-5 and TRBJ2-5; D tentatively reads TRBD1 or TRBD2 (5 bases each). This CDR3 has 13 residues. Germline V gene sequence: CDR1 LGHNT, CDR2 FRNRAP. V shed 6 bases and J shed 0 bases, with 8 bases lying between them. DNA of the CDR3: TGTGCTAGTGGGGGACGGTACCAAGAGACCCAGTACTTC. It translates to CASGGRYQETQYF. Together with reference TRBV12-5 and TRBJ2-5, the CDR3 gives the full variable domain: DARVTQTPRHKVTEMGQEVTMRCQPILGHNTVFWYRQTMMQGLELLAYFRNRAPLDDSGMPKDRFSAEMPDATLATLKIQPSEPRDSAVYFCASGGRYQETQYFGPGTRLLVL.